These 16 T cell receptor beta chains were sequenced from one sample in a study of human T cells and chemical hapten exposure. Specified time point: pre-sensitization, week 0. The treatment: therapeutic diphenylcyclopropenone sensitization with weekly scalp DPC. TCRdb ran MiXCR on the RACE reads and lists one entry per CDR3 protein. The repertoire holds tens of thousands of distinct CDR3 sequences, 8% to 10% seen once, with 3.6% in the top ten. The sample consisted of whole blood, taken in connection with sensitization to the hapten diphenylcyclopropenone (DPC). These receptor sequences come from a woman in her thirties or forties with alopecia areata. Some clones in this sample may be carry-over from other donors' samples.

This clonotype showed up just a few times. The CDR3 spells CATNWGPNTDTQYF. For the CDR3, the DNA is TGTGCCACGAATTGGGGCCCGAACACAGATACGCAGTATTTT. The rearrangement uses TRBV6-1 and TRBJ2-3; tentatively, D is TRBD1 (5 bases). V shed 10 bases and J shed 2 bases, with 16 bases lying between them. The V gene's germline CDR1 is MNHNS and CDR2 SASEGT. This CDR3 contains 14 residues.

This clonotype was counted a few times. The chain has TRBV28 and TRBJ2-3; D possibly corresponds to TRBD2 (6 bases). The CDR3 loop spans 15 amino acids. CDR1 and CDR2 from the germline V gene are MDHEN and SYDVKM. The V and J ends lost 6 bases and 1 base respectively, with 14 bases between them. The CDR3 reads CASSLGGVGTDTQYF. The CDR3, as DNA: TGTGCCAGCAGCCTCGGGGGAGTTGGCACAGATACGCAGTATTTT.

V gene TRBV5-1 combines with J gene TRBJ2-7; 8 positions match TRBD2. CDR1 and CDR2 (germline): SGHRS, YFSETQ. The CDR3 length is 15 residues. V lost 0 bases to trimming and J lost 2 bases; unmatched junction nucleotides: 4. The CDR3 is CASSLERGPAYEQYF. The CDR3 nucleotides read TGCGCCAGCAGCTTGGAGCGGGGGCCCGCCTACGAGCAGTACTTC.

This clonotype has at least ten counts. V usage is TRBV4-1 and J usage is TRBJ1-3, with unresolved D. CDR3 length equals 13 residues. Trimming took 0 bases from V and 13 from J, leaving 13 bases between them. Germline lookup yields CDR1 MGHRA and CDR2 YSYEKL. The CDR3, as DNA: TGCGCCAGCAGCCAAGAATCGTGGGGTACTATATATTTT. It codes for CASSQESWGTIYF.

This clonotype was counted a few times. This chain connects TRBV6-5 to TRBJ2-2; 11 bases fit TRBD2. This CDR3 region has 11 residues. Germline V gene lookup returns CDR1 MNHEY and CDR2 SVGAGI. CDR3 sequence reads: CASGGAGELFF. DNA for the CDR3: TGTGCTAGCGGGGGGGCCGGGGAGCTGTTTTTT.

The chain joins TRBV20-1 to TRBJ2-5; possibly TRBD2 for D (6 bases). Germline loops: CDR1 DFQATT, CDR2 SNEGSKA (reference sequence). The V and J ends lost 2 bases and 3 bases respectively, with 10 bases between them. The length of the CDR3 is 13 residues. The CDR3 sequence: CSARYAGKETQYF. CDR3 in DNA: TGCAGTGCTAGATACGCGGGGAAAGAGACCCAGTACTTC.

As for this clonotype: A read error may explain this, as a much larger clone is one base away. The CDR3 end shows no conserved phenylalanine or tryptophan, and so a read error is likely. This rearrangement joins TRBV10-2 to TRBJ2-3, with TRBD2 matching over 7 bases. Germline V gene lookup returns CDR1 WSHSY and CDR2 SAAADI. The V and J ends lost 6 bases and 7 bases, in that order; junction bases with no gene match: 13. The length of the CDR3 is 15 residues. The CDR3: CASSYSFGEGNTQYI. The CDR3 region has the DNA TGCGCCAGCAGCTACTCGTTCGGGGAGGGAAATACGCAGTATATT.

This clonotype came up a few times. The rearrangement uses TRBV6-2 or TRBV6-3 and TRBJ2-7; D gene unclear. The CDR3 runs to 15 residues. Germline V lookup: CDR1 MNHEY, CDR2 SVGEGT. V lost 2 bases to trimming and J lost 7 bases, with 18 bases between them. DNA for the CDR3: TGTGCCAGCAGTTACGAGGAGCCTCTACTACGGGAGCAGTACTTC. Amino acids: CASSYEEPLLREQYF.

This clonotype was counted only a few times. V and J are TRBV28 and TRBJ2-5; D is uncertain. The V end was cut by 4 bases, the J end by 5 bases, with 11 bases between. CDR1 and CDR2 from the germline V gene are MDHEN and SYDVKM. This CDR3 has 13 residues. CDR3 region: CASSSPPLETQYF. CDR3 nucleotides: TGTGCCAGCAGTTCCCCTCCTTTGGAGACCCAGTACTTC.

The V and J genes are TRBV19 and TRBJ1-2; no clear D gene. Per germline, CDR1 LNHDA and CDR2 SQIVND (reference sequence). The CDR3 has 16 residues. Trimming stripped 6 bases from V and 0 bases from J, with 17 bases between. Here the CDR3 reads CASSPPGQFANYGYTF. CDR3 nucleotide sequence: TGTGCCAGTAGCCCCCCCGGGCAGTTCGCTAACTATGGCTACACCTTC.

This clonotype was seen many times. The chain recombines TRBV9 with TRBJ2-1, with 9 bases fitting TRBD1. The germline V gene encodes CDR1 SGDLS and CDR2 YYNGEE. After removal of 0 bases from V and 8 bases from J, the junction contained 18 bases not matched to a gene. The CDR3 contains 19 residues. CDR3 DNA: TGTGCCAGCAGCGTAGAGGGGGACAGGGCCAATCCCGGGCCCCATGAGCAGTTCTTC. Protein sequence: CASSVEGDRANPGPHEQFF.

There are a few counts of this clonotype. This chain uses TRBV6-5 with TRBJ2-3; 8 bases match TRBD2. The ends lost 2 bases at V and 1 base at J; junction bases unmatched: 8. CDR3 size: 17 residues. CDR1 MNHEY and CDR2 SVGAGI come from the germline V gene. This chain's CDR3 is CASSYDFQAGGTDTQYF. The CDR3 bases are TGTGCCAGCAGTTACGACTTCCAAGCGGGAGGCACAGATACGCAGTATTTT.

This clonotype was found a few times. CDR3 in DNA: TGTGCCTGGAATCGGAGAGACACCCCGAGCTCCTATAATTCACCCCTCCACTTT. It encodes CAWNRRDTPSSYNSPLHF. This chain uses TRBV30 with TRBJ1-6; D is undetermined. The germline V and J ends were trimmed by 4 bases and 0 bases, with 19 bases remaining between them. The CDR3 contains 18 residues. CDR1 and CDR2 (germline): GTSNPN, SVGIG (reference sequence).

CDR3 residues: CSVDSGTDSAFF. For the CDR3, the DNA is TGCAGCGTCGACTCCGGGACAGACAGCGCTTTCTTT. The chain employs TRBV29-1 and TRBJ1-1, with 7 bases fitting TRBD1. Germline loops: CDR1 SQVTM, CDR2 ANQGSEA. J lost 11 bases, V lost 6 bases, and 12 bases had no gene match. The CDR3 length is 12 residues.

This clonotype showed up many times. The chain employs TRBV29-1 and TRBJ2-3, with TRBD1 matching over 7 bases. CDR3 length: 13 residues. Trimming removed 6 bases from V and 2 bases from J; junction bases left unmatched: 5. Germline values: CDR1 SQVTM, CDR2 ANQGSEA. The CDR3 sequence is CSVTGVFTDTQYF. In DNA, the CDR3 is TGCAGCGTAACAGGGGTTTTCACAGATACGCAGTATTTT.

This clonotype was counted only a few times. V gene TRBV4-1 combines with J gene TRBJ2-5; the match to TRBD1 covers 9 bases. Trimming took 1 base from V and 4 from J; bases not matched to a gene: 10. The germline CDR1 and CDR2 sequences are MGHRA and YSYEKL. This CDR3 is 17 amino acids long. The CDR3, as DNA: TGCGCCAGCAGCCAAGCCCGTTTACAGGGGGCGAGAGAGACCCAGTACTTC. Residues: CASSQARLQGARETQYF.